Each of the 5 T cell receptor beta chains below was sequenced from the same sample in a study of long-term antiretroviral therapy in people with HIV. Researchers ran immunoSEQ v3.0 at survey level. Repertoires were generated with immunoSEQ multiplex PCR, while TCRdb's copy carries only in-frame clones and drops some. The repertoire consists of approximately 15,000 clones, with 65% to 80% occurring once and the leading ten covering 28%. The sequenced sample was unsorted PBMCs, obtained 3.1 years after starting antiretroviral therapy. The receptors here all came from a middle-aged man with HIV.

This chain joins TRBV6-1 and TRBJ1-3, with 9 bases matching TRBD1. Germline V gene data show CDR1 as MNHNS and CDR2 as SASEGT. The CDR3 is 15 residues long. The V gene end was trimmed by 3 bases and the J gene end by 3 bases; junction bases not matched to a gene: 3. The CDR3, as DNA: TGTGCCAGCAGTGAGGGGACAGGGTTTGGAAACACCATATATTTT. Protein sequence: CASSEGTGFGNTIYF.

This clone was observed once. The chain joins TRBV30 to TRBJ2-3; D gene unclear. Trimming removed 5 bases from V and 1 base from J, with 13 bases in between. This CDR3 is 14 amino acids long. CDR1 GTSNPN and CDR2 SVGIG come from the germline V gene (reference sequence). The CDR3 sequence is CAWSRAGGTDTQYF. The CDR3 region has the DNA TGTGCCTGGTCCCGGGCAGGAGGCACAGATACGCAGTATTTT.

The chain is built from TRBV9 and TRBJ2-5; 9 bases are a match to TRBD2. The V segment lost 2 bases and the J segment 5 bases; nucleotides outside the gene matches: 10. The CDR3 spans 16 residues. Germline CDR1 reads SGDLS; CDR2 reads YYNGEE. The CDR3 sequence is CASSVTGGGARETQYF. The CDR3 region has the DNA TGTGCCAGCAGCGTTACTGGCGGGGGGGCCCGGGAGACCCAGTACTTC.

CDR3 sequence reads: CATSARPGQGNYGYTF. The CDR3 bases are TGTGCCACCAGCGCCCGCCCGGGACAGGGGAACTATGGCTACACCTTC. This chain links TRBV15 with TRBJ1-2; 10 bases match TRBD1. This CDR3 is 16 amino acids long. The J segment lost 2 bases and the V segment lost 5 bases, leaving 8 bases of the junction unmatched. The germline gives CDR1 LNHNV, CDR2 YYDKDF (reference sequence). Variable domain in full (rest from reference TRBV15 and TRBJ1-2): DAMVIQNPRYQVTQFGKPVTLSCSQTLNHNVMYWYQQKSSQAPKLLFHYYDKDFNNEADTPDNFQSRRPNTSFCFLDIRSPGLGDTAMYLCATSARPGQGNYGYTFGSGTRLTVV.

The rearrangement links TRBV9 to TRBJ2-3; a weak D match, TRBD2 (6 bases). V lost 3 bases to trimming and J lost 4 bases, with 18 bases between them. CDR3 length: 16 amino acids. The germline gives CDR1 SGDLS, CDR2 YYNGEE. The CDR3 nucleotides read TGTGCCAGCAGCGCCCTGATGGGGGGAGAGTCAGATACGCAGTATTTT. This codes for CASSALMGGESDTQYF.